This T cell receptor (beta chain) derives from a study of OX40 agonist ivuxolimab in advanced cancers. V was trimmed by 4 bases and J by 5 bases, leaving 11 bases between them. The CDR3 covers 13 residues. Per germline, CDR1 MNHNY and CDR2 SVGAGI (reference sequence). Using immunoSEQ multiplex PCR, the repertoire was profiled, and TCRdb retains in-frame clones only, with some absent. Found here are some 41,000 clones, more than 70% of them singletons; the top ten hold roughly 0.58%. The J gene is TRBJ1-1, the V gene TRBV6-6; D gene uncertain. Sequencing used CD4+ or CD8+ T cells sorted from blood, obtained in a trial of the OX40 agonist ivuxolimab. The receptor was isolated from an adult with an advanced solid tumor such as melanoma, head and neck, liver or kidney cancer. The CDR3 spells CASSLFRSTEAFF. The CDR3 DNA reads TGTGCCAGCAGTTTATTTCGGAGTACTGAAGCTTTCTTT.